This entry describes one T cell receptor (delta chain). Its target antigen remains unknown. A read error is the likely source, as a far larger clone sits one nucleotide away. Different DNA sequences within this sample yield the same CDR3. From the germline V gene, CDR1 is GEAIGNYY and CDR2 is EKD. Trimming removed 3 bases from V and 0 bases from J, leaving 13 bases between the germline ends. Reading from cysteine to phenylalanine, the CDR3 counts 15 amino acids. Only the CDR3 DNA is retained, 45 bases long and in frame from the first base. The method was RT-PCR. The listed sequencing device is Illumina MiSeq. TCRdb called clones from the public reads with CATT, and repeated DNA sequences were later combined into one row. The sample records over a thousand delta-chain clones, 5.5% to 7% of which are singletons. The leading ten clones occupy 20% to 25% of the sample. These data are taken from a study of gamma-delta T cells after stem cell transplantation (dated by TCRdb to about 2016).

The clonotype comes from a human donor. It is not recorded whose cells these are; they may come from a transplant donor. Recombination joined TRDV2 with TRDJ1; the D gene cannot be named for sure. Specimen: gamma-delta T cells. The nucleotides are TGTGCCTGTGACGCCCTGCTAAAATACACCGATAAACTCATCTTT. It translates as CACDALLKYTDKLIF.